This TCR beta chain was sequenced in a study of T cell changes during pregnancy in multiple sclerosis. Repertoires were generated with immunoSEQ multiplex PCR, while TCRdb's copy carries only in-frame clones and drops some. The sample lists 40,000 to 45,000 clones; roughly nine tenths were seen once. V was trimmed by 6 bases and J by 4 bases, leaving 12 bases between them. The germline gives CDR1 SNHLY, CDR2 FYNNEI. The CDR3 sequence is 13 residues long. Sequenced material: CD4+ T cells from peripheral blood mononuclear cells, taken before pregnancy. The receptor's source is a female donor with multiple sclerosis, enrolled in a pregnancy study. The chain combines TRBV2 with TRBJ1-2; tentative D call: TRBD1 (6 bases). CDR3 loop: CASSLRGGYGYTF. The CDR3 DNA sequence: TGTGCCAGCAGCCTGAGGGGGGGCTATGGCTACACCTTC.